This section outlines one T cell receptor (beta chain) sequence together with its context. Antigen unknown. This specimen belongs to a study of T cells in Graves' hyperthyroidism and ophthalmopathy. Amplified TCR beta CDR3 regions derived from RNA transcripts. An initial round of RT-PCR targeting the TCR CDR3 relied on the HTBI primer set. TCRdb processed the multiplex PCR reads anew with MiXCR; each CDR3 protein has one entry. The table includes approximately 720,000 distinct CDR3 sequences, around 20% detected once. Findings and caveats of the study: Model predictions of ophthalmopathy came a median around 6.5 months before onset.

This CDR3 has 13 residues. Germline-derived CDR1 and CDR2 are SNHLY and FYNNEI. The ends were cut back, 3 bases at V and 1 base at J, with 7 bases in the middle. V gene TRBV2 combines with J gene TRBJ2-7, with D unresolved. The sequencing sample was made of blood. The source is a woman aged 45 to 65 with Graves' hyperthyroidism that later progressed to Graves' ophthalmopathy. The CDR3 bases are TGTGCCAGCAGTGATGACGGTTCCTACGAGCAGTACTTC. Its protein product is CASSDDGSYEQYF.